These 24 T cell receptor beta chains were sequenced from one sample in a study of beta chain features in type 1 diabetes. The whole isolated RNA underwent reverse transcription, so sequencing captured expressed TCRB transcripts. Assay used: immunoSEQ multiplex PCR; TCRdb lists only in-frame clones, some missing. The sample includes about 150,000 clones, around 8.5% seen only once; the top ten take 0.5% to 0.65%. Sequenced input: central memory CD4+ T cells from blood. These receptor sequences come from a man between 18 and 35 years old in good health.

The rearrangement uses TRBV4-2 and TRBJ2-3; 12 bases are a match to TRBD1. This CDR3 region has 16 residues. V lost 3 bases and J lost 4; bases outside the gene matches: 5. Germline V CDR1 and CDR2: LGHNA, YNFKEQ. The CDR3 reads CASSHGDRGRADTQYF. The CDR3, as DNA: TGTGCCAGCAGCCATGGGGACAGGGGGCGTGCAGATACGCAGTATTTT.

In this sample, this clone turned up a few times. The rearrangement links TRBV29-1 to TRBJ1-2; 10 nucleotides match TRBD1. The CDR3 spans 14 residues. CDR1 is SQVTM and CDR2 is ANQGSEA in the germline V gene. With 5 bases clipped from V and 0 bases from J, the junction kept 3 bases outside the gene matches. The CDR3 DNA sequence: TGCAGCGTTTTAGGACAGGGGGCTAACTATGGCTACACCTTC. It encodes CSVLGQGANYGYTF.

CDR3 region: CASSPSDSNYGYTF. CDR3 DNA: TGTGCCAGCTCACCATCCGACAGCAACTATGGCTACACCTTC. J is TRBJ1-2 and V is TRBV18, with a possible D match to TRBD1 (5 bases). V was pared by 2 bases and J by 2 bases, with 9 bases between. The length of the CDR3 is 14 residues. The germline CDR1 and CDR2 sequences are KGHSH and LQKENI.

This clone occurred a few times. The chain has TRBV15 and TRBJ2-1, with 7 bases matching TRBD1. The length of the CDR3 is 14 residues. Germline lookup yields CDR1 LNHNV and CDR2 YYDKDF (reference sequence). Trimming cost V 3 bases and J 6 bases; bases outside gene matches: 5. CDR3 amino acids: CATSRPDRVNEQFF. The CDR3 DNA sequence: TGTGCCACCAGCAGGCCCGACAGGGTCAATGAGCAGTTCTTC.

This clone was observed at least ten times. The rearrangement uses TRBV7-2 and TRBJ1-6, with a possible D match to TRBD1 (6 bases). Trimming took off 5 bases at V and 7 bases at J, with 15 bases between the two ends. There are 15 residues in the CDR3. Germline CDR1 reads SGHTA; CDR2 reads FQGNSA. The CDR3 protein is CASSPFTGSNSPLHF. DNA for the CDR3: TGTGCCAGCAGCCCCTTTACAGGGAGCAATTCACCCCTCCACTTT.

In this sample, this clone turned up a few times. The chain is built from TRBV27 and TRBJ1-1; TRBD1 is a possible D gene (6 bases). V gave up 6 bases and J gave up 9 bases, with 14 bases separating them. Germline lookup yields CDR1 MNHEY and CDR2 SMNVEV (reference sequence). The CDR3 runs 12 residues. CDR3 nucleotides: TGTGCCAGCAGAACACAGGGAGGGAAAGCTTTCTTT. Translation gives CASRTQGGKAFF.

This clone came up a few times. The chain is built from TRBV18 and TRBJ2-2; D unclear. This CDR3 comprises 16 residues. The V gene's germline CDR1 is KGHSH and CDR2 LQKENI. V was pared by 0 bases and J by 4 bases, with 12 bases between. The CDR3 sequence is CASSPPSTSGTGELFF. Written as DNA, the CDR3 is TGTGCCAGCTCACCACCGTCAACCTCGGGCACCGGGGAGCTGTTTTTT.

This sequence joins TRBV5-6 and TRBJ1-2; 9 bases align to TRBD1. V trimming: 4 bases; J trimming: 3 bases; junction bases outside the gene matches: 7. The CDR3 extends over 15 amino acids. Germline CDR1 is SGHDT and CDR2 is YYEEEE. The DNA of the CDR3 is TGTGCCAGCAGCCCGACAGGGGGGGCGGACTATGGCTACACCTTC. Its translation is CASSPTGGADYGYTF.

This clone was counted a few times. The rearrangement joins TRBV7-2 to TRBJ2-2; 8 bases map to TRBD2. Unmatched junction bases numbered 11, after V lost 5 bases and J lost 6 bases. Germline V lookup: CDR1 SGHTA, CDR2 FQGNSA. The CDR3 spans 16 residues. The CDR3 region is CASSRGLAGASGELFF. As DNA, the CDR3 is TGTGCCAGCAGCCGGGGGCTAGCGGGTGCGTCCGGGGAGCTGTTTTTT. Complete variable domain (other parts from reference TRBV7-2 and TRBJ2-2): GAGVSQSPSNKVTEKGKDVELRCDPISGHTALYWYRQSLGQGLEFLIYFQGNSAPDKSGLPSDRFSAERTGGSVSTLTIQRTQQEDSAVYLCASSRGLAGASGELFFGEGSRLTVL.

The J gene is TRBJ1-6, the V gene TRBV7-8, with TRBD1 matching 9 bases. The CDR3 runs to 16 residues. Germline V CDR1 and CDR2: SGHVS, FQNEAQ. The junction had 5 bases not matched to a gene; V was cut back by 4 bases and J by 4 bases. The chain's CDR3 is CASSSQQGAYNSPLHF. The CDR3 region has the DNA TGTGCCAGCAGCTCCCAACAGGGGGCTTATAATTCACCCCTCCACTTT.

The chain employs TRBV18 and TRBJ1-3, with D possibly matching TRBD1 (6 bases). This CDR3 is 17 amino acids long. Germline assignment: CDR1 KGHSH and CDR2 LQKENI. Trimming left V 1 base short and J 1 base short, with 14 bases between. The CDR3 DNA reads TGTGCCAGCTCACCACAAAACTCCGGGACATCTGGAAACACCATATATTTT. Residues: CASSPQNSGTSGNTIYF.

This clone appeared a few times. The chain employs TRBV7-2 and TRBJ2-6, with a weak D call TRBD2 (5 bases). This CDR3 is built from 15 residues. Germline V gives CDR1 SGHTA, CDR2 FQGNSA. The V and J ends lost 1 base and 2 bases respectively, with 6 bases between them. The CDR3 sequence is CASSLGGTGANVLTF. For the CDR3, the DNA is TGTGCCAGCAGCTTAGGAGGGACTGGGGCCAACGTCCTGACTTTC.

This clone was detected a few times. The genes are TRBV4-3 and TRBJ2-2, with 8 bases lining up with TRBD1. CDR3 length: 16 amino acids. CDR1 and CDR2 from the germline V gene are LGHNA and YSLEER. Germline trimming cut 2 bases from V and 3 bases from J; bases unmatched to any gene: 5. The CDR3 nucleotides are TGCGCCAGCAGCCAAACCAGGGGGCGGGACACCGGGGAGCTGTTTTTT. Translated, it gives CASSQTRGRDTGELFF.

The chain couples TRBV27 to TRBJ2-3; 12 nucleotides align to TRBD2. The CDR3 is 17 amino acids. Germline-derived CDR1 and CDR2 are MNHEY and SMNVEV (reference sequence). V dropped 5 bases and J dropped 4; count of bases not matched to a gene: 10. The CDR3 sequence: CASSPYLLAGGADTQYF. In nucleotides, the CDR3 is TGTGCCAGCAGTCCCTACCTCCTAGCGGGAGGGGCAGATACGCAGTATTTT.

The chain carries TRBV28 and TRBJ2-5; 8 bases are shared with TRBD2. CDR3 length: 17 residues. Germline loops: CDR1 MDHEN, CDR2 SYDVKM. The V segment lost 10 bases and the J segment 5 bases; nucleotides outside the gene matches: 21. This CDR3 is CATAPWAGRGSGETQYF. The CDR3 nucleotides are TGTGCCACCGCCCCTTGGGCCGGGAGGGGATCGGGTGAGACCCAGTACTTC.

This clone was seen more than once but under ten times. The rearrangement uses TRBV10-3 and TRBJ1-1; D is perhaps TRBD1 (5 bases). Trimming took off 4 bases at V and 6 bases at J, with 15 bases between the two ends. The germline V gene encodes CDR1 ENHRY and CDR2 SYGVKD. There are 14 residues in the CDR3. The CDR3 DNA reads as TGTGCCATCAGTGGCCTCAACCGGGGGGCTGAAGCTTTCTTT. This translates into CAISGLNRGAEAFF.

The CDR3 region is CASRNRVAAYNSPLHF. The CDR3 bases are TGTGCCAGCAGAAACAGGGTCGCGGCCTATAATTCACCCCTCCACTTT. This sequence joins TRBV25-1 and TRBJ1-6, with D maybe TRBD1 (6 bases). Germline CDR1 reads MGHDK; CDR2 reads SYGVNS. This CDR3 is built from 16 residues. V lost 6 bases to trimming and J lost 2 bases, with 14 bases between them.

This clone has only a few counts. The genes are TRBV19 and TRBJ1-1; 7 nucleotides align to TRBD1. V shed 6 bases and J 0 bases; nucleotides not matched to a gene: 1. Germline V gives CDR1 LNHDA, CDR2 SQIVND (reference sequence). This CDR3 spans 13 amino acids. The CDR3 DNA reads TGTGCCAGTAGGCAGGGGGTGAACACTGAAGCTTTCTTT. This sequence encodes CASRQGVNTEAFF.

The genes are TRBV9 and TRBJ2-1, with 9 bases that match TRBD2. The germline V gene has CDR1 SGDLS and CDR2 YYNGEE. With V trimmed by 7 bases and J by 2 bases, 1 base remained unmatched. The CDR3 runs to 13 residues. CDR3 bases: TGTGCCAGCGGCGGGAGGGCCTACAATGAGCAGTTCTTC. Translation gives CASGGRAYNEQFF.

The chain combines TRBV7-9 with TRBJ1-2, with 7 bases fitting TRBD1. Per the germline V gene, CDR1 is SEHNR and CDR2 is FQNEAQ (reference sequence). The CDR3 is made up of 12 amino acids. Trimming at V came to 5 bases and at J to 8 bases, leaving 5 bases not matched to a gene. CDR3 nucleotide sequence: TGTGCCAGCAGCATACAGGGGACGGGCTACACCTTC. Translating gives CASSIQGTGYTF.

This clone was seen a handful of times. This chain joins TRBV6-1 and TRBJ2-5; TRBD2 might be the D (6 bases). The CDR3 runs 14 residues. V lost 8 bases and J lost 6, with 19 bases in between. CDR1 and CDR2 from the germline V gene are MNHNS and SASEGT. The CDR3 nucleotides read TGTGCCAGCTCTGGAGAACTAGCTGTGAAGACCCAGTACTTC. Protein sequence: CASSGELAVKTQYF.

This clone turned up a few times. The V call is TRBV7-8, the J call TRBJ2-6; D is uncertain. Germline CDR1 reads SGHVS; CDR2 reads FQNEAQ. Trimming stripped 3 bases from V and 1 base from J, with 10 bases between. The length of the CDR3 is 16 residues. In DNA form, the CDR3 reads TGTGCCAGCAGCTTTCTCAGAGGATCTGGGGCCAACGTCCTGACTTTC. It is translated as CASSFLRGSGANVLTF.

V gene TRBV19 combines with J gene TRBJ1-1, with D maybe TRBD1 (5 bases). The CDR3 consists of 11 residues. Trimming shortened V by 10 bases and J by 5 bases, and 11 bases separated the two germline ends. CDR1 is LNHDA, CDR2 SQIVND, per germline (reference sequence). In DNA form, the CDR3 reads TGTGCCAACCAGGGAGGGACTGAAGCTTTCTTT. It codes for CANQGGTEAFF.

This chain joins TRBV27 and TRBJ2-7, with TRBD1 matching 9 bases. The CDR3 spans 16 residues. Germline CDR1 MNHEY, CDR2 SMNVEV (reference sequence). V lost 4 bases to trimming and J lost 1 base; unmatched junction nucleotides: 8. In DNA, the CDR3 is TGTGCCAGCAGTTCCCCGACAGGGGGGGTTTCCTACGAGCAGTACTTC. It is translated as CASSSPTGGVSYEQYF.